Sequencing of this T cell receptor beta chain was carried out in a study of blood T cell repertoires in COVID-19. The overall study: The cDNA or gDNA used as material had been derived from T cells, B-cell-depleted T cells, or PBMCs.

TCRdb keeps only in-frame clones here, not all; method: immunoSEQ multiplex PCR. The repertoire holds tens of thousands of clones, with roughly 90% as singletons. The clonotype comes from a man aged 55 to 70 with acute or convalescent COVID-19. Sequenced input: peripheral blood.

The chain's CDR3 is CAWSVFTPHDGHYEQYF. In DNA, the CDR3 is TGTGCCTGGAGTGTATTTACACCCCACGACGGACACTACGAGCAGTACTTC. The chain has TRBV30 and TRBJ2-7, with a possible D match to TRBD1 (5 bases). The germline V gene encodes CDR1 GTSNPN and CDR2 SVGIG (reference sequence). Trimming stripped 0 bases from V and 3 bases from J, with 21 bases between. The CDR3 is 17 amino acids.